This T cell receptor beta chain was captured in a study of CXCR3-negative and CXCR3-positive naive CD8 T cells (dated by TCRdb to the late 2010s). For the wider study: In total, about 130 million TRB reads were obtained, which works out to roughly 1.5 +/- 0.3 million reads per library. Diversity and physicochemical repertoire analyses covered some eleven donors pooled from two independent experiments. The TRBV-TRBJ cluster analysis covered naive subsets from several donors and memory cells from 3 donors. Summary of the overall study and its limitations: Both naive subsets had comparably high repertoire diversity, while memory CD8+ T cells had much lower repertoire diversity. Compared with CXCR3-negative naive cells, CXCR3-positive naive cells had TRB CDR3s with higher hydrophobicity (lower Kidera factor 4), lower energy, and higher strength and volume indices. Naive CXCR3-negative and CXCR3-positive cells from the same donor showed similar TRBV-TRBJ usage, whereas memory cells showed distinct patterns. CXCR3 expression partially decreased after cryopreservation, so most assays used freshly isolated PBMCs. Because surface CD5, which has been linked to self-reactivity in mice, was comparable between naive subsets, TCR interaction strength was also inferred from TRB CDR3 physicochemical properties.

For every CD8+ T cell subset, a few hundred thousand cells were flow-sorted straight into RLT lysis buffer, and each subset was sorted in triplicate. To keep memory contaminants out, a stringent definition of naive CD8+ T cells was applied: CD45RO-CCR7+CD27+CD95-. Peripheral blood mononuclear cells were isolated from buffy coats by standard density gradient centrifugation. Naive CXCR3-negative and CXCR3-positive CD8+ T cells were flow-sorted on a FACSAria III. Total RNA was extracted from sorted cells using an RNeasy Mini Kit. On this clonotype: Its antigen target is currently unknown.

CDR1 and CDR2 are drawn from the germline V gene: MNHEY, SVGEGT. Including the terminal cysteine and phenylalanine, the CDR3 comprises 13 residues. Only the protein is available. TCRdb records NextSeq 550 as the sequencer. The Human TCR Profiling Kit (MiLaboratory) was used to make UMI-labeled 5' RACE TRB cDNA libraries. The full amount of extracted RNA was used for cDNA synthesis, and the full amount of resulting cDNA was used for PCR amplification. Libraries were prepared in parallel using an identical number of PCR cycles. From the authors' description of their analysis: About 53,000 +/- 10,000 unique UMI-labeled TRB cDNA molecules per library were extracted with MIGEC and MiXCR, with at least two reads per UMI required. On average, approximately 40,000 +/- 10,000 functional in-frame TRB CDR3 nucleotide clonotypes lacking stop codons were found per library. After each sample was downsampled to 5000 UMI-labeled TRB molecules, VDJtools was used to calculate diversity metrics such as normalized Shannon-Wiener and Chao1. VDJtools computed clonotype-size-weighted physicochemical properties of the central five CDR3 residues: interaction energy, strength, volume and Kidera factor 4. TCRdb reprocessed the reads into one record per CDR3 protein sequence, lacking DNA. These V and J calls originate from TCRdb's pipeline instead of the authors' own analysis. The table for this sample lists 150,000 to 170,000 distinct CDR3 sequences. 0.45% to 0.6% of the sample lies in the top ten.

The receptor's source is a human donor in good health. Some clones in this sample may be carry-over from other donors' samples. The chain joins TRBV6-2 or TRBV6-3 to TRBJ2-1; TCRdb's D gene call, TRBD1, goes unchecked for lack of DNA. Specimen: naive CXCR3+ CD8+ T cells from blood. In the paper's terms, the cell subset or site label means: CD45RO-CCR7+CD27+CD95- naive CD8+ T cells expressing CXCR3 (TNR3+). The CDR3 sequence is CASSYRGYNEQFF.